What follows are 10 T cell receptor beta chains derived from one specimen sequenced in a study of blood T cell repertoires in COVID-19. Profiled with immunoSEQ multiplex PCR; TCRdb holds only in-frame clones, not every one. The table records approximately 190,000 clones, about 86% of them present only once. The sample taken for sequencing was peripheral blood. All receptors come from a man in his thirties or forties with active or convalescent COVID-19.

This chain joins TRBV18 and TRBJ1-2, with a weak D call TRBD1 (5 bases). Trimming stripped 0 bases from V and 10 bases from J, with 12 bases between. The V gene's germline CDR1 is KGHSH and CDR2 LQKENI. The CDR3 is made up of 13 amino acids. CDR3: CASSPPTGGIYTF. The CDR3 DNA follows: TGTGCCAGCTCACCACCAACAGGCGGAATCTACACCTTC.

This rearrangement joins TRBV29-1 to TRBJ2-7; D might be TRBD2 (6 bases). The CDR3 runs 12 residues. V dropped 6 bases and J dropped 7 bases, with 16 bases sitting between them. CDR1 is SQVTM, CDR2 ANQGSEA, per germline. CDR3 sequence: CSVRELLGEQYF. Here the CDR3 DNA reads TGCAGCGTCCGGGAGCTCCTAGGGGAGCAGTACTTC.

The J gene is TRBJ2-7, the V gene TRBV6-1; the D is unclear. Germline values: CDR1 MNHNS, CDR2 SASEGT. This CDR3 comprises 13 residues. Between the trimmed V and J ends, which lost 2 bases and 3 bases, there was a span of 8 bases. CDR3 amino acids: CASSESRGYEQYV. CDR3 in DNA: TGTGCCAGCAGTGAATCCCGAGGCTACGAGCAGTACGTC.

The chain recombines TRBV4-1 with TRBJ2-1; 10 nucleotides match TRBD2. Germline V lookup: CDR1 MGHRA, CDR2 YSYEKL. The CDR3 contains 16 residues. V lost 4 bases, J lost 6 bases, and 9 bases stayed unmatched. As DNA, the CDR3 is TGCGCCAGCAGCCCTCCCGGGACTAGCGCTATCAATGAGCAGTTCTTC. Translation gives CASSPPGTSAINEQFF.

This sequence joins TRBV29-1 and TRBJ1-2; possible D gene TRBD1, 6 bases. From germline, CDR1 is SQVTM and CDR2 ANQGSEA. V lost 6 bases and J lost 5, with 13 bases in between. This CDR3 region has 12 residues. The CDR3 DNA follows: TGCAGCGTGAGTCGGACAGATTATGGCTACACCTTC. Translated: CSVSRTDYGYTF.

V is TRBV6-6 and J is TRBJ1-1, with D hard to call. The CDR3 sequence is 14 residues long. The germline gives CDR1 MNHNY, CDR2 SVGAGI (reference sequence). V was clipped by 2 bases and J by 4 bases, with 11 bases between them. CDR3 sequence: CASSYPEGVTEAFF. The CDR3 DNA reads TGTGCCAGCAGTTACCCAGAGGGTGTCACTGAAGCTTTCTTT.

The J gene is TRBJ1-1, the V gene TRBV23-1; tentatively, D is TRBD1 (6 bases). TRBV23-1 is an open reading frame, and its role is uncertain. Trimming removed 4 bases at V and 6 bases at J, with 21 bases between. CDR3 length: 16 residues. The CDR3 DNA sequence: TGCGCCAGCAGTCCCGGACAGAGAGATCGACCCGCTGAAGCTTTCTTT. Protein: CASSPGQRDRPAEAFF.

The chain employs TRBV6-5 and TRBJ1-3; 9 nucleotides agree with TRBD1. From germline, CDR1 is MNHEY and CDR2 SVGAGI. V shed 6 bases, J shed 4 bases, and the junction held 4 bases outside the gene matches. The CDR3 contains 14 residues. The CDR3 reads CASRDRGGGNTIYF. The CDR3 bases are TGTGCCAGCAGGGACAGGGGAGGCGGAAACACCATATATTTT.

J is TRBJ2-2 and V is TRBV9; 7 bases line up with TRBD1. Germline CDR1 is SGDLS and CDR2 is YYNGEE. V shed 3 bases and J 6 bases; nucleotides not matched to a gene: 8. The length of the CDR3 is 15 residues. The CDR3 reads CASSAWTGYPGELFF. The DNA for the CDR3 is TGTGCCAGCAGCGCATGGACAGGTTACCCCGGGGAGCTGTTTTTT.

J is TRBJ2-5 and V is TRBV25-1; TRBD1 is a possible D gene (6 bases). The CDR3 spans 13 residues. Germline assignment: CDR1 MGHDK and CDR2 SYGVNS. V lost 10 bases and J 7 bases, leaving 19 bases between the germline ends. CDR3 loop: CATGWGPGGTQYF. The CDR3 nucleotides are TGTGCCACGGGGTGGGGGCCCGGTGGGACCCAGTACTTC.